A selection of T cell receptor beta chains follows, all from one sample in a study of shared clonotypes between healthy human individuals. Sequencing used immunoSEQ multiplex PCR; TCRdb keeps in-frame clones, though not all of them. The table has approximately 940,000 clones, around 80% seen once; the top ten hold over 1.3%. Sample: memory CD4+ T cells sorted from blood. The origin of the receptors is a young man in good health. The CDR3 runs from the conserved cysteine through the conserved F or W. The D gene is left open where the match is weak. For some rows the clone size is stated as once, few or many, or as a class when expanded; others skip it.

clone size	V gene	D gene	J gene	CDR3 DNA	CDR3 protein
many	TRBV27	.	TRBJ1-5	TGTGCCAGCAGTTTAAACACGGGGGCCTCGGGGCCCCAGCATTTT	CASSLNTGASGPQHF
.	TRBV19	TRBD1	TRBJ2-7	TGTGCCAGTAGTATAGATATGGGGACAGGAGCTTTCTACGAGCAGTACTTC	CASSIDMGTGAFYEQYF
.	TRBV30	.	TRBJ1-2	TGTGCCTGGAGGCAGGGTTCTGGAGGCTACACCTTC	CAWRQGSGGYTF
.	TRBV19	.	TRBJ1-2	TGTGCCAGTAGTATACGAGGGAATGGCTACACCTTC	CASSIRGNGYTF
.	TRBV7-2	TRBD2	TRBJ2-5	TGTGCCAGCAGCTTAGCCCTAGCGGGGGCCCTGCGTCAAGAGACCCAGTACTTC	CASSLALAGALRQETQYF
once	TRBV5-4	.	TRBJ2-3	TGTGCCAGCAGCTTGGGTACAGGGATGGCAGATACGCAGTATTTT	CASSLGTGMADTQYF
.	TRBV28	.	TRBJ2-5	TGTGCCAGCAGTTTAAGGGATCTCCGGGAGACCCAGTACTTC	CASSLRDLRETQYF
.	TRBV11-2	.	TRBJ2-5	TGTGCCAGCAGCTTAGATCGCCGCACTTTAGGTTTCAAAGAGACCCAGTACTTC	CASSLDRRTLGFKETQYF
.	TRBV7-9	.	TRBJ2-1	TGTGCCAGCAGCTTAGAATTGGCGATCTACAATGAGCAGTTCTTC	CASSLELAIYNEQFF
few	TRBV23-1	TRBD1	TRBJ1-6	TGCGCCTTTCCGGGACAGGGGGCTAATTCACCCCTCCACTTT	CAFPGQGANSPLHF
.	TRBV7-2	.	TRBJ1-2	TGTGCCAGCAGCTTCGGCTATGGCTACACCTTC	CASSFGYGYTF
.	TRBV7-9	.	TRBJ1-1	TGTGCCAGCAGCCTACAGGGCATGAACACTGAAGCTTTCTTT	CASSLQGMNTEAFF
once	TRBV20-1	.	TRBJ2-3	TGCAGTGTGTACCCCACAGATACGCAGTATTTT	CSVYPTDTQYF
.	TRBV28	TRBD2	TRBJ2-5	TGTGCCAGCAGTCCCCTTCTCGGGGGGGCCGGAGAGACCCAGTACTTC	CASSPLLGGAGETQYF
.	TRBV25-1	TRBD1	TRBJ2-3	TGTGCCAGCAGCCGTAGTATCGGGACAGGTACAGATACGCAGTATTTT	CASSRSIGTGTDTQYF
.	TRBV7-6	.	TRBJ1-1	TGTGCCAGCAGCTCAGGGGTCTCGGGAGGCACTGAAGCTTTCTTT	CASSSGVSGGTEAFF
.	TRBV6-4	TRBD1	TRBJ2-3	TGTGCCAGCAGCCGGGACAGGGAGTCAGATACGCAGTATTTT	CASSRDRESDTQYF
.	TRBV7-2	TRBD2	TRBJ2-1	TGTGCCAGCAGCCCGGGACTAACCTACAATGAGCAGTTCTTC	CASSPGLTYNEQFF
.	TRBV5-1	.	TRBJ2-3	TGCGCCAGCAATCAAGATACGCAGTATTTT	CASNQDTQYF
once	TRBV29-1	.	TRBJ1-4	TGCAGCGCTGCCGGGGGGCCGGGAACTAATGAAAAACTGTTTTTT	CSAAGGPGTNEKLFF
.	TRBV28	.	TRBJ2-7	TGTGCCAGCACCCTATCGGGGTCAACTACCTACGAGCAGTACTTC	CASTLSGSTTYEQYF
.	TRBV5-4	.	TRBJ1-1	TGTGCCAGCAGCTTGGTCGGGGGTATCAACACTGAAGCTTTCTTT	CASSLVGGINTEAFF
.	TRBV7-9	.	TRBJ1-2	TGTGCCAGCAGCTTACAAGGTGCCTACTATGGCTACACCTTC	CASSLQGAYYGYTF
.	TRBV7-8	.	TRBJ2-7	TGTGCCAGCAGCTTAGCGTTCGGGACGGACTCCTACGAGCAGTACTTC	CASSLAFGTDSYEQYF
once	TRBV11-2	TRBD1	TRBJ1-4	TGTGCCAGCAGCTCAAGCCCCGGGACAGGGAATGAAAAACTGTTTTTT	CASSSSPGTGNEKLFF
few	TRBV28	.	TRBJ1-5	TGTGCCAGCAGTTTATGGGGAATGGACGGAACCAATCAGCCCCAGCATTTT	CASSLWGMDGTNQPQHF
.	TRBV7-2	TRBD1	TRBJ2-7	TGTGCCAGCAGCCGGTCACCGGGACAGGGGGCTCACGAGCAGTACTTC	CASSRSPGQGAHEQYF
.	TRBV4-1	TRBD2	TRBJ2-2	TGCGCCAGCAGCCTAACGACTAGCGGGAACACCGGGGAGCTGTTTTTT	CASSLTTSGNTGELFF
.	TRBV11-2	TRBD1	TRBJ1-1	TGTGCCAGCAGCTGGACAGGATGGGGGAACACTGAAGCTTTCTTT	CASSWTGWGNTEAFF
once	TRBV30	.	TRBJ1-1	TGTGCCTGGAGTGTATCAGGGAGTGGTGAAGCTTTCTTT	CAWSVSGSGEAFF
.	TRBV10-3	.	TRBJ1-2	TGTGCCTCACGGGACGGAGACTATGGCTACACCTTC	CASRDGDYGYTF
few	TRBV7-2	.	TRBJ2-5	TGTGCCAGCAGCCAAGGGGGGGCCGAGTACTTC	CASSQGGAEYF
.	TRBV18	.	TRBJ2-1	TGTGCCAGCTCACGCGGGGCCCATGAGCAGTTCTTC	CASSRGAHEQFF
once	TRBV10-3	.	TRBJ1-5	TGTGCCATCAGTGAGTCGGGACTGCTCAATCAGCCCCAGCATTTT	CAISESGLLNQPQHF
.	TRBV5-1	TRBD2	TRBJ2-3	TGCGCCAGCAGCTTGGAGGGGACTAGGACAGATACGCAGTATTTT	CASSLEGTRTDTQYF
.	TRBV6-5	.	TRBJ1-6	TGTGCCAGCAGCGCCGGGACAATGCCCCTCCACTTT	CASSAGTMPLHF
.	TRBV28	TRBD1	TRBJ2-7	TGTGCCAGCAGAACGGGACAGGGGATCTCCTACGAGCAGTACTTC	CASRTGQGISYEQYF
.	TRBV30	.	TRBJ1-4	TGTGCCTGGGAAAGGGCCCGGGGTGAAAAACTGTTTTTT	CAWERARGEKLFF
.	TRBV5-1	.	TRBJ2-5	TGCGCCAGCAGCTTGGCCGGGAGACAAGAGACCCAGTACTTC	CASSLAGRQETQYF
.	TRBV28	.	TRBJ2-1	TGTGCCAGTTCAGGGTATGGGAGCTACAATGAGCAGTTCTTC	CASSGYGSYNEQFF
once	TRBV6-6	.	TRBJ1-6	TGTGCCAGCAGTTACCGGGACCGTAATTCACCCCTCCACTTT	CASSYRDRNSPLHF
once	TRBV2	.	TRBJ1-1	TGTGCCAGCCCGCCTGGTCAGGGGAAGCCTGAAGCTTTCTTT	CASPPGQGKPEAFF
.	TRBV6-6	TRBD1	TRBJ2-7	TGTGCCAGCAGTTACTCCGGGACAGTGACCTACGAGCAGTACTTC	CASSYSGTVTYEQYF
.	TRBV19	.	TRBJ2-3	TGTGCCAGTAGACCAGCGGCGCTCACAGATACGCAGTATTTT	CASRPAALTDTQYF
few	TRBV5-1	.	TRBJ2-2	TGCGCCAGCAGCTTGGGAGGAGTGAACACCGGGGAGCTGTTTTTT	CASSLGGVNTGELFF
.	TRBV7-8	.	TRBJ1-4	TGTGCCAGCTGTCTAGTCCCTAATGAAAAACTGTTTTTT	CASCLVPNEKLFF
.	TRBV18	TRBD2	TRBJ2-1	TGTGCCAGCTCAACCGGGACTAGCGGGAACAATGAGCAGTTCTTC	CASSTGTSGNNEQFF
.	TRBV27	TRBD2	TRBJ2-2	TGTGCCAACCTATGCCGGGGGGAGACCGGGGAGCTGTTTTTT	CANLCRGETGELFF
few	TRBV4-3	.	TRBJ1-2	TGCGCCAGCAGCCAAATGGGCGGGGCCGCCGGCTACACCTTC	CASSQMGGAAGYTF
few	TRBV20-1	.	TRBJ1-2	TGCAGTGCCCAGGGATCCTATGGCTACACCTTC	CSAQGSYGYTF